The 28 T cell receptor beta chains below come from one sample, sequenced in a study of T cell changes during pregnancy in multiple sclerosis (dated by TCRdb to between 2018 and 2020). Libraries were prepared through the immunoSEQ multiplex PCR assay. What TCRdb holds here is the immuneACCESS table cut down to in-frame rearrangements. Part of the clones is not present; checked against another copy, under half of the missing clones reflect an unresolved V gene, and the others are unexplained. The sample data list roughly 89,000 clones, and 94% of these were observed just once. In total, the top ten clones hold less than 2.5% of the sample. The source material was peripheral blood, sampled in the third trimester of pregnancy. The receptors were gathered from a female donor with multiple sclerosis, enrolled in a pregnancy study.

The gene calls are TRBV7-9 and TRBJ1-1; the match to TRBD1 covers 8 bases. With V trimmed by 5 bases and J by 7 bases, 9 bases remained unmatched. This CDR3 spans 14 amino acids. Germline CDR1 reads SEHNR; CDR2 reads FQNEAQ (reference sequence). For the CDR3, the DNA is TGTGCCAGCAGCACCGGACAGGGTGTATATGAAGCTTTCTTT. It encodes CASSTGQGVYEAFF.

The gene calls are TRBV15 and TRBJ2-2; D gene uncertain. Looked up from germline, CDR1 is LNHNV and CDR2 is YYDKDF (reference sequence). V lost 0 bases and J 4 bases, leaving 6 bases between the germline ends. The CDR3 covers 14 residues. The CDR3 is CATSRDKSTGELFF. The CDR3 DNA is TGTGCCACCAGCAGAGATAAGAGCACCGGGGAGCTGTTTTTT.

J is TRBJ2-2 and V is TRBV9, with D perhaps TRBD1 (6 bases). There are 18 residues in the CDR3. Trimming removed 0 bases from V and 5 bases from J, with 20 bases in between. Germline V gene data show CDR1 as SGDLS and CDR2 as YYNGEE. CDR3 protein: CASSVAVRQGRGTGELFF. The CDR3 region has the DNA TGTGCCAGCAGCGTAGCGGTTCGGCAGGGGAGAGGTACCGGGGAGCTGTTTTTT.

The chain joins TRBV6-4 to TRBJ1-1; D is ambiguous. Trimming stripped 10 bases from V and 2 bases from J, with 17 bases between. The CDR3 consists of 14 residues. CDR1 is MRHNA, CDR2 SNTAGT, per germline. CDR3 nucleotide sequence: TGTGCCACCCGGAACGGTGAGGGCAACACTGAAGCTTTCTTT. Residues: CATRNGEGNTEAFF.

The V call is TRBV18, the J call TRBJ2-7; 10 bases line up with TRBD2. The V and J ends lost 0 bases and 0 bases, in that order; junction bases with no gene match: 8. The CDR3 is 18 amino acids. The germline V gene encodes CDR1 KGHSH and CDR2 LQKENI. The CDR3 DNA sequence: TGTGCCAGCTCACCACCGGGGCTAGCGGGAGCTTTCTCCTACGAGCAGTACTTC. It translates to CASSPPGLAGAFSYEQYF.

CDR3 DNA: TGTGCCAGCAGCCAAGAAAGACGGGGAGTCTCAAGATCCGAGCAGTACTTC. It specifies CASSQERRGVSRSEQYF. The chain recombines TRBV4-2 with TRBJ2-7, with D perhaps matching TRBD2 (5 bases). The CDR3 consists of 17 residues. The germline V gene encodes CDR1 LGHNA and CDR2 YNFKEQ. Trimming stripped 0 bases from V and 6 bases from J, with 21 bases between.

J is TRBJ1-3 and V is TRBV6-5; TRBD1 is a possible D gene (6 bases). The ends were cut back, 6 bases at V and 0 bases at J, with 9 bases in the middle. The length of the CDR3 is 14 residues. Per the germline V gene, CDR1 is MNHEY and CDR2 is SVGAGI. The CDR3, as DNA: TGTGCCAGCAGCGACAGGAGCTCTGGAAACACCATATATTTT. Encoded protein: CASSDRSSGNTIYF.

The chain is built from TRBV7-6 and TRBJ2-1, with TRBD1 matching over 7 bases. V shed 2 bases and J 3 bases; nucleotides not matched to a gene: 10. The germline gives CDR1 SGHVS, CDR2 FNYEAQ. The length of the CDR3 is 17 residues. DNA of the CDR3: TGTGCCAGCAGCTTACGTGCAACAGGGGTCGGCTACAATGAGCAGTTCTTC. It translates to CASSLRATGVGYNEQFF. The full variable domain, rest sourced from reference TRBV7-6 and TRBJ2-1, is GAGVSQSPRYKVTKRGQDVALRCDPISGHVSLYWYRQALGQGPEFLTYFNYEAQQDKSGLPNDRFSAERPEGSISTLTIQRTEQRDSAMYRCASSLRATGVGYNEQFFGPGTRLTVL.

Here the CDR3 DNA reads TGCGCCAGCAGCATCGACCCGGGACAGGGGATCTACGAGCAGTACTTC. Translation gives CASSIDPGQGIYEQYF. The chain couples TRBV5-1 to TRBJ2-7; 10 bases are shared with TRBD1. This CDR3 has 16 amino acids. Germline CDR1 and CDR2: SGHRS and YFSETQ. The V gene end was trimmed by 4 bases and the J gene end by 3 bases; junction bases not matched to a gene: 10.

The rearrangement joins TRBV27 to TRBJ2-7; maybe TRBD1 (6 bases). Trimming took off 5 bases at V and 7 bases at J, with 24 bases between the two ends. CDR3 size: 16 residues. The germline CDR1 and CDR2 sequences are MNHEY and SMNVEV (reference sequence). The CDR3 sequence: CASSPTPAGDGFEQYF. Here the CDR3 DNA reads TGTGCCAGCAGTCCCACCCCCGCAGGGGATGGTTTTGAGCAGTACTTC.

The V gene is TRBV27, the J gene TRBJ2-5; 8 positions match TRBD1. Germline V lookup: CDR1 MNHEY, CDR2 SMNVEV (reference sequence). Trimming cost V 5 bases and J 5 bases; bases outside gene matches: 10. CDR3 size: 15 residues. CDR3: CASSEWSGGLETQYF. CDR3 nucleotides: TGTGCCAGCAGTGAATGGTCAGGGGGCCTCGAGACCCAGTACTTC.

The V and J genes are TRBV28 and TRBJ2-2; D is perhaps TRBD2 (7 bases). Germline CDR1 MDHEN, CDR2 SYDVKM. The CDR3 length is 16 residues. Trimming left V 5 bases short and J 4 bases short, with 17 bases between. The CDR3 DNA reads TGTGCCAGCAGTCAACACGGGGGGCTGGTCACCGGGGAGCTGTTTTTT. Protein sequence: CASSQHGGLVTGELFF.

J is TRBJ2-2 and V is TRBV11-3, with 11 bases lining up with TRBD2. V lost 2 bases and J lost 4; bases outside the gene matches: 3. The CDR3 consists of 16 residues. Germline CDR1 is SGHNT and CDR2 is YENEEA. The CDR3 region has the DNA TGTGCCAGCAGCTTACAACTAGCGGGAGCCACCGGGGAGCTGTTTTTT. This translates into CASSLQLAGATGELFF. The variable domain in full, with the rest retrieved from reference TRBV11-3 and TRBJ2-2, is EAGVVQSPRYKIIEKKQPVAFWCNPISGHNTLYWYLQNLGQGPELLIRYENEEAVDDSQLPKDRFSAERLKGVDSTLKIQPAELGDSAVYLCASSLQLAGATGELFFGEGSRLTVL.

This rearrangement joins TRBV2 to TRBJ2-3; 12 bases are a match to TRBD2. CDR1 and CDR2 from the germline V gene are SNHLY and FYNNEI. The length of the CDR3 is 16 residues. V lost 6 bases to trimming and J lost 0 bases; unmatched junction nucleotides: 4. CDR3 nucleotide sequence: TGTGCCAGCAGGAAGCTAGCGGGAGGGAGCACAGATACGCAGTATTTT. It is translated as CASRKLAGGSTDTQYF.

The chain has TRBV28 and TRBJ2-4; 7 bases are a match to TRBD2. The CDR3 length is 15 residues. Germline CDR1 is MDHEN and CDR2 is SYDVKM. Trimming cost V 3 bases and J 7 bases; bases outside gene matches: 9. CDR3 bases: TGTGCCAGCAGTTTTTTGAAGGGAGGGCGGAACATTCAGTACTTC. Translation: CASSFLKGGRNIQYF.

The chain has TRBV21-1 and TRBJ2-1; no check of the table's D call, TRBD2, against the DNA was made. TRBV21-1 is flagged as a pseudogene. CDR3 length: 11 residues. CDR3 protein: CASSITSGPFF. The CDR3 DNA follows: TGTGCCAGCAGCATTACTAGCGGACCGTTCTTC.

The rearrangement uses TRBV5-6 and TRBJ2-7, with D possibly matching TRBD2 (6 bases). CDR3 length: 15 residues. Germline V CDR1 and CDR2: SGHDT, YYEEEE. Deletions cut 2 bases from V and 1 base from J, with 13 bases between. The CDR3 DNA reads TGTGCCAGCAGCTTCGCGGGACTTGGGTCCTACGAGCAGTACTTC. Translated: CASSFAGLGSYEQYF.

The chain employs TRBV11-2 and TRBJ2-7, with D possibly TRBD1 on 5 matching bases. Germline loops: CDR1 SGHAT, CDR2 FQNNGV. Between the trimmed V and J ends, which lost 3 bases and 5 bases, there was a span of 11 bases. This CDR3 region has 13 residues. This CDR3 is CASSLVGVNEQYF. For the CDR3, the DNA is TGTGCCAGCAGCTTGGTAGGGGTGAACGAGCAGTACTTC.

The CDR3 bases are TGTGCCTCGTGGGTGGACAGGCCCACCGGGGAGCTGTTTTTT. This gives the protein CASWVDRPTGELFF. The chain couples TRBV30 to TRBJ2-2; 7 nucleotides agree with TRBD1. Germline lookup yields CDR1 GTSNPN and CDR2 SVGIG (reference sequence). The CDR3 length is 14 residues. The trim removed 7 bases at V and 4 bases at J, leaving 9 bases unmatched.

The chain uses TRBV7-9 and TRBJ1-5; D remains unclear. The ends were cut back, 4 bases at V and 0 bases at J, with 10 bases in the middle. Germline V lookup: CDR1 SEHNR, CDR2 FQNEAQ (reference sequence). The CDR3 has 15 residues. The CDR3 reads CASSSDGYSNQPQHF. CDR3 sequence (DNA): TGTGCCAGCAGCTCAGACGGGTATAGCAATCAGCCCCAGCATTTT. The variable domain in full, completed from reference TRBV7-9 and TRBJ1-5, reads DTGVSQNPRHKITKRGQNVTFRCDPISEHNRLYWYRQTLGQGPEFLTYFQNEAQLEKSRLLSDRFSAERPKGSFSTLEIQRTEQGDSAMYLCASSSDGYSNQPQHFGDGTRLSIL.

As to this clone: This CDR3 is also generated by other DNA sequences in the sample. The V call is TRBV20-1, the J call TRBJ2-7; no clear D. This CDR3 comprises 11 residues. Looked up from germline, CDR1 is DFQATT and CDR2 is SNEGSKA (reference sequence). V lost 3 bases and J 5 bases, leaving 8 bases between the germline ends. In nucleotides, the CDR3 is TGCAGTGCTAGTGGCCGGGACGAGCAGTACTTC. Amino acids: CSASGRDEQYF.

The rearrangement links TRBV5-4 to TRBJ2-1, with 9 bases fitting TRBD2. The J segment lost 5 bases and the V segment lost 0 bases, leaving 3 bases of the junction unmatched. Germline lookup yields CDR1 SGHNT and CDR2 YYREEE (reference sequence). CDR3 length: 15 residues. CDR3 coding DNA: TGTGCCAGCAGCTTGGATAGCGGGAGCAACAATGAGCAGTTCTTC. Translation gives CASSLDSGSNNEQFF. The full variable domain, with the rest looked up from reference TRBV5-4 and TRBJ2-1, is ETGVTQSPTHLIKTRGQQVTLRCSSQSGHNTVSWYQQALGQGPQFIFQYYREEENGRGNFPPRFSGLQFPNYSSELNVNALELDDSALYLCASSLDSGSNNEQFFGPGTRLTVL.

The chain combines TRBV28 with TRBJ1-2; 9 bases are shared with TRBD1. Germline lookup yields CDR1 MDHEN and CDR2 SYDVKM. Trimming at V came to 4 bases and at J to 2 bases, leaving 17 bases not matched to a gene. This CDR3 region has 19 residues. This CDR3 reads CASSSRYRDRVRGNYGYTF. In DNA, the CDR3 is TGTGCCAGCAGTTCACGTTACCGGGACAGGGTAAGAGGGAACTATGGCTACACCTTC.

The J gene is TRBJ1-3, the V gene TRBV4-2, with D possibly TRBD1 on 6 matching bases. Germline V CDR1 and CDR2: LGHNA, YNFKEQ. The CDR3 loop spans 16 amino acids. The V end lost 0 bases, the J end lost 0 bases, and 9 bases lay between the germline ends. The DNA of the CDR3 is TGTGCCAGCAGCCAAGACCGGACAGTCTCTGGAAACACCATATATTTT. Translating it yields CASSQDRTVSGNTIYF.

The gene calls are TRBV15 and TRBJ1-2, with no clear D. CDR1 is LNHNV and CDR2 is YYDKDF in the germline V gene (reference sequence). The CDR3 is 13 residues long. Between the trimmed V and J ends, which lost 4 bases and 8 bases, there was a span of 14 bases. This chain's CDR3 is CATSTTPGSGYTF. The DNA for the CDR3 is TGTGCCACCAGCACCACACCAGGCTCCGGCTACACCTTC. Combining the CDR3 with reference TRBV15 and TRBJ1-2 gives the whole variable domain DAMVIQNPRYQVTQFGKPVTLSCSQTLNHNVMYWYQQKSSQAPKLLFHYYDKDFNNEADTPDNFQSRRPNTSFCFLDIRSPGLGDTAMYLCATSTTPGSGYTFGSGTRLTVV.

The V call is TRBV4-2, the J call TRBJ2-3; TRBD2 agrees at 7 bases. Looked up from germline, CDR1 is LGHNA and CDR2 is YNFKEQ. The CDR3 is 17 residues long. The V segment lost 0 bases and the J segment 5 bases; nucleotides outside the gene matches: 11. The CDR3, as DNA: TGTGCCAGCAGCCAAGATTGGGGGGGAGTGAGAGGAGATACGCAGTATTTT. It yields the protein CASSQDWGGVRGDTQYF.

V usage is TRBV5-1 and J usage is TRBJ2-3, with TRBD1 matching 7 bases. The CDR3 is 15 amino acids. Trimming cost V 0 bases and J 5 bases; bases outside gene matches: 6. The V gene's germline CDR1 is SGHRS and CDR2 YFSETQ. This chain's CDR3 is CASSLGDSTIDTQYF. The CDR3 region has the DNA TGCGCCAGCAGCTTGGGGGACAGCACGATAGATACGCAGTATTTT.

The chain has TRBV4-2 and TRBJ2-6, with TRBD2 as a possible D gene (5 bases). The CDR3 has 16 residues. The V end lost 2 bases, the J end lost 3 bases, and 11 bases lay between the germline ends. Germline CDR1 reads LGHNA; CDR2 reads YNFKEQ. CDR3 protein: CASSQLSGSGANVLTF. The DNA for the CDR3 is TGTGCCAGCAGCCAACTAAGCGGCAGTGGGGCCAACGTCCTGACTTTC.